The 13 T cell receptor beta chains reported below all come from one sample, sequenced in a study of graft-versus-host responses after intestinal transplantation. Sequencing used immunoSEQ multiplex PCR; TCRdb keeps in-frame clones, though not all of them. The sample holds about 98,000 clones, roughly four fifths seen once. The antigens of these receptors remain unknown. Source: unstimulated CD8+ T cells sorted from spleen or lymph node cells, taken before intestinal transplant. These receptors all come from a human donor who received an intestinal transplant.

The chain couples TRBV5-1 to TRBJ2-5; no clear D. There are 14 residues in the CDR3. Germline-derived CDR1 and CDR2 are SGHRS and YFSETQ. Trimming cost V 5 bases and J 1 base, with 12 bases left between them. CDR3 sequence: CASSPRLGQETQYF. The CDR3 DNA is TGCGCCAGCAGTCCCCGACTGGGCCAAGAGACCCAGTACTTC.

The chain combines TRBV7-6 with TRBJ1-3, with no clear D. Germline assignment: CDR1 SGHVS and CDR2 FNYEAQ. The CDR3 runs 14 residues. Trimming took off 7 bases at V and 0 bases at J, with 10 bases between the two ends. The CDR3 sequence is CASTPGYSGNTIYF. The CDR3 coding sequence is TGTGCCAGCACCCCCGGCTACTCTGGAAACACCATATATTTT.

The chain has TRBV4-2 and TRBJ2-4; TRBD2 aligns across 12 bases. The CDR3 has 17 residues. CDR1 LGHNA and CDR2 YNFKEQ come from the germline V gene. V was clipped by 0 bases and J by 2 bases; unmatched bases: 2. In DNA, the CDR3 is TGTGCCAGCAGCCAAGATCTAGCGGGGGGGCCCAAAAACATTCAGTACTTC. Translation: CASSQDLAGGPKNIQYF.

The V gene is TRBV11-3, the J gene TRBJ2-3; TRBD2 matches 11 bases. V dropped 6 bases and J dropped 8; count of bases not matched to a gene: 13. Germline V lookup: CDR1 SGHNT, CDR2 YENEEA. CDR3 length equals 16 residues. The CDR3 DNA reads TGTGCCAGCAGTCCCGGGACTAGCGGCCCGGAGGCTACGCAGTATTTT. Protein: CASSPGTSGPEATQYF.

J is TRBJ2-7 and V is TRBV5-4, with 7 bases aligning to TRBD1. CDR3 length equals 14 residues. The germline V gene has CDR1 SGHNT and CDR2 YYREEE (reference sequence). Germline trimming cut 4 bases from V and 4 bases from J; bases unmatched to any gene: 8. CDR3 residues: CASSPGQSSYEQYF. The CDR3 DNA reads as TGTGCCAGCAGCCCGGGACAGTCTTCTTACGAGCAGTACTTC. The full variable domain, with the rest looked up from reference TRBV5-4 and TRBJ2-7, is ETGVTQSPTHLIKTRGQQVTLRCSSQSGHNTVSWYQQALGQGPQFIFQYYREEENGRGNFPPRFSGLQFPNYSSELNVNALELDDSALYLCASSPGQSSYEQYFGPGTRLTVT.

A single count supports this clone. The V and J genes are TRBV6-4 and TRBJ2-7, with D tentatively TRBD1 or TRBD2 (5 bases each). The CDR3 length is 12 residues. Deletions cut 4 bases from V and 6 bases from J, with 10 bases between. Germline CDR1 reads MRHNA; CDR2 reads SNTAGT. The CDR3: CASSGDRFEQYF. CDR3 nucleotides: TGTGCCAGCAGTGGGGACCGATTCGAGCAGTACTTC.

J is TRBJ2-1 and V is TRBV6-5; 7 bases line up with TRBD1. Unmatched junction bases numbered 2, after V lost 4 bases and J lost 5 bases. Germline CDR1 is MNHEY and CDR2 is SVGAGI. The CDR3 covers 13 residues. CDR3 DNA sequence: TGTGCCAGCAGTTCAGGGGGAAACAATGAGCAGTTCTTC. Amino acids: CASSSGGNNEQFF.

The chain recombines TRBV27 with TRBJ1-2; TRBD1 aligns across 7 bases. Germline V lookup: CDR1 MNHEY, CDR2 SMNVEV (reference sequence). The CDR3 length is 15 residues. V was clipped by 0 bases and J by 4 bases; unmatched bases: 5. CDR3 protein: CASSLSGQAAYGYTF. The CDR3 bases are TGTGCCAGCAGTTTATCAGGACAGGCCGCCTATGGCTACACCTTC.

The V gene is TRBV5-5, the J gene TRBJ2-6; D may be TRBD1 or TRBD2 (5 bases each). The germline V gene has CDR1 SGHKS and CDR2 YYEKEE (reference sequence). Between the trimmed V and J ends, which lost 5 bases and 0 bases, there was a span of 15 bases. The CDR3 length is 17 residues. CDR3 loop: CASRPGTESSGANVLTF. The CDR3 DNA reads TGTGCCAGCAGGCCCGGGACGGAGAGCTCTGGGGCCAACGTCCTGACTTTC.

The V and J genes are TRBV10-1 and TRBJ2-2; possible D gene TRBD1, 6 bases. Germline values: CDR1 WNHNN, CDR2 SYGVQD (reference sequence). The CDR3 extends over 23 amino acids. V shed 2 bases and J shed 5 bases, with 36 bases lying between them. In DNA, the CDR3 is TGCGCCAGCAGTGAGGAAGAGGGGGTTGTTTGGGACAAACACTTTATGACAACCGGGGAGCTGTTTTTT. Translation gives CASSEEEGVVWDKHFMTTGELFF.

The chain joins TRBV5-1 to TRBJ2-2; no clear D gene. The CDR3 extends over 12 amino acids. Germline V gene data show CDR1 as SGHRS and CDR2 as YFSETQ. V shed 1 base and J shed 4 bases, with 2 bases lying between them. CDR3 nucleotides: TGCGCCAGCAGCTTGACCACCGGGGAGCTGTTTTTT. Translating gives CASSLTTGELFF.

The chain uses TRBV11-3 and TRBJ1-5; 8 bases align to TRBD1. The germline V gene encodes CDR1 SGHNT and CDR2 YENEEA. The CDR3 is 14 residues long. V trimming: 6 bases; J trimming: 6 bases; junction bases outside the gene matches: 7. The CDR3, as DNA: TGTGCCAGCAGAACGACAGGGGACGGTCAGCCCCAGCATTTT. This gives the protein CASRTTGDGQPQHF.

Here the CDR3 DNA reads TGCGCCAGCAGCCAAGTTTCGAGTTACGAGCAGTTCTTC. It is translated as CASSQVSSYEQFF. J is TRBJ2-1 and V is TRBV4-1; D is undetermined. From germline, CDR1 is MGHRA and CDR2 YSYEKL. The CDR3 runs to 13 residues. V lost 1 base to trimming and J lost 10 bases, with 11 bases between them.